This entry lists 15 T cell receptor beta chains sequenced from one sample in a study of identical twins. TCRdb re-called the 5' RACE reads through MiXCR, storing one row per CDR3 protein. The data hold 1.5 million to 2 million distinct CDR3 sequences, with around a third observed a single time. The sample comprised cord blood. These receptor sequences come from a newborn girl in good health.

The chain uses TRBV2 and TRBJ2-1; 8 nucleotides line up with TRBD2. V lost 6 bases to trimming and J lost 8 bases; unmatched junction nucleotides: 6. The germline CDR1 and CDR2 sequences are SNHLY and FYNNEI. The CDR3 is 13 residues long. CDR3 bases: TGTGCCAGCAGCGGAGGGACTAGGCATGAGCAGTTCTTC. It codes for CASSGGTRHEQFF.

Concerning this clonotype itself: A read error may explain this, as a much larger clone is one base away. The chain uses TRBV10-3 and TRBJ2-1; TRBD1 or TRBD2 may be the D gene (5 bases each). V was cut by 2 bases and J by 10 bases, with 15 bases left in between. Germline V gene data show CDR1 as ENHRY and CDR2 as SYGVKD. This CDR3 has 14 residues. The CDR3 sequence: CAISEPGRNYEQFF. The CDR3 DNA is TGTGCCATCAGTGAGCCGGGACGGAATTACGAGCAGTTCTTC.

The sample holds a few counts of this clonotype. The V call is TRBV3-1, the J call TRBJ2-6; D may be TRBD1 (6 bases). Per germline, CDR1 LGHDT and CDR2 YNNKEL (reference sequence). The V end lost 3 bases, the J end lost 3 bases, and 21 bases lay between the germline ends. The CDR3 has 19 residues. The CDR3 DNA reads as TGTGCCAGCAGCCACCTGGATGGACCAGGGGCTTATGGGGCCAACGTCCTGACTTTC. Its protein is CASSHLDGPGAYGANVLTF.

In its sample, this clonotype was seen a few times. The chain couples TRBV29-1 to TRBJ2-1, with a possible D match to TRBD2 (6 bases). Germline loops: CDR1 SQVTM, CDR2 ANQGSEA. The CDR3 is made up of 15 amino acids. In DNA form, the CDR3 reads TGCGGGACGATCTCGGGACTGAGCTCCTACAATGAGCAGTTCTTC. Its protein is CGTISGLSSYNEQFF.

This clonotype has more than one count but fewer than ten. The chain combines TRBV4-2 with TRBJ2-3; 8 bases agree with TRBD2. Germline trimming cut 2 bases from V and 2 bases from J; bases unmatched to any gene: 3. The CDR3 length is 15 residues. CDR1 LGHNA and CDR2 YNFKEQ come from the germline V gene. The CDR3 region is CASSQIAGLTDTQYF. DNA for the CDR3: TGTGCCAGCAGCCAAATAGCGGGACTCACAGATACGCAGTATTTT.

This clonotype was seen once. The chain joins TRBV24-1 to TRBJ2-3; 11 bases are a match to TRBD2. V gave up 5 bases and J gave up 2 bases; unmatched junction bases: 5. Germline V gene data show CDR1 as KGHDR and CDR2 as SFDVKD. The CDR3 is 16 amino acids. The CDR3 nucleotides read TGTGCCACCAGTGGGGGTAGCGGGGGGGCCACAGATACGCAGTATTTT. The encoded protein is CATSGGSGGATDTQYF.

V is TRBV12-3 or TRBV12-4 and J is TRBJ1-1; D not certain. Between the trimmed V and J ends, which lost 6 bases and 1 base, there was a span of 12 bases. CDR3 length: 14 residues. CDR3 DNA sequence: TGTGCCAGCAGCGTCCTAGTGGGGAACACTGAAGCTTTCTTT. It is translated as CASSVLVGNTEAFF.

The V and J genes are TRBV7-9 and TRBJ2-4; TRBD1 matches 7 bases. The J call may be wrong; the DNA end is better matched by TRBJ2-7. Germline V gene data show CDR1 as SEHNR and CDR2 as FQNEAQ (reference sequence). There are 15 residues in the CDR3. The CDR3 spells CASSPFEGQLYEQYF. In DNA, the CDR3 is TGTGCCAGCAGCCCCTTCGAGGGACAGCTATACGAGCAGTACTTC.

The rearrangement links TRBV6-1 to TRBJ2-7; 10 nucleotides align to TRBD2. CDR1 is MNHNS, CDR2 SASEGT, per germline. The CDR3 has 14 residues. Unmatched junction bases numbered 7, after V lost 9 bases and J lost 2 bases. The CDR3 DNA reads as TGTGCCAGTTATAGCGGGGGGCTCACCTACGAGCAGTACTTC. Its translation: CASYSGGLTYEQYF.

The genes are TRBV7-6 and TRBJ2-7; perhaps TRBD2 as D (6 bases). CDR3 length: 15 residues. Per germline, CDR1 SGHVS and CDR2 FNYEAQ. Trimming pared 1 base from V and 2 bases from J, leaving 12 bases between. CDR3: CASSLVSEGTYEQYF. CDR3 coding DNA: TGTGCCAGCAGCTTAGTTTCGGAGGGGACCTACGAGCAGTACTTC.

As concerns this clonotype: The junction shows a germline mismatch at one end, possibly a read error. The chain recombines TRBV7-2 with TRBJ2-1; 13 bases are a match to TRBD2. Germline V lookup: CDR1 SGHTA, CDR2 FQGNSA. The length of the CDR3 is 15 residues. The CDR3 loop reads CASSSTSGRYNGQFF. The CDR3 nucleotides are TGTGCCAGCAGTTCGACTAGCGGGAGGTACAATGGGCAGTTCTTC. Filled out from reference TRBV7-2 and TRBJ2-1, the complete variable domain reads GAGVSQSPSNKVTEKGKDVELRCDPISGHTALYWYRQSLGQGLEFLIYFQGNSAPDKSGLPSDRFSAERTGGSVSTLTIQRTQQEDSAVYLCASSSTSGRYNGQFFGPGTRLTVL.

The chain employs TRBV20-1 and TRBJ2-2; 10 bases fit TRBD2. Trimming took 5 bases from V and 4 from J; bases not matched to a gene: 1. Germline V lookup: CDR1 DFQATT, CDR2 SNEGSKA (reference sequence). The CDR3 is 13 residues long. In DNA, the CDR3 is TGCAGTGCTTGGACTAGCGGCACCGGGGAGCTGTTTTTT. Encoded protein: CSAWTSGTGELFF.

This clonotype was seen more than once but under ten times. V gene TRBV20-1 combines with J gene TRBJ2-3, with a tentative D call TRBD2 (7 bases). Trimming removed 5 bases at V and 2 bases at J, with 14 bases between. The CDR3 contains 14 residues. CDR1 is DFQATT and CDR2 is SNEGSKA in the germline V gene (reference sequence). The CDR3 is CSAPGGAHTDTQYF. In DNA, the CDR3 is TGCAGTGCTCCGGGGGGCGCCCACACAGATACGCAGTATTTT.

CDR3 protein: CSGGQGSTDTQYF. In DNA form, the CDR3 reads TGCAGCGGGGGACAGGGTAGCACAGATACGCAGTATTTT. The V call is TRBV29-1, the J call TRBJ2-3; 9 positions agree with TRBD1. Unmatched junction bases numbered 2, after V lost 7 bases and J lost 0 bases. Germline lookup yields CDR1 SQVTM and CDR2 ANQGSEA. The CDR3 has 13 amino acids.

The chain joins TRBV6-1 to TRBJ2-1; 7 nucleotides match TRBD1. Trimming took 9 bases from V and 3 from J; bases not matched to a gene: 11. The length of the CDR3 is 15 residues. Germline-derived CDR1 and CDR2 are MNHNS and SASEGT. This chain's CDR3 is CASSKETGHYNEQFF. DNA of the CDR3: TGTGCCAGTAGTAAGGAGACAGGGCACTACAATGAGCAGTTCTTC.